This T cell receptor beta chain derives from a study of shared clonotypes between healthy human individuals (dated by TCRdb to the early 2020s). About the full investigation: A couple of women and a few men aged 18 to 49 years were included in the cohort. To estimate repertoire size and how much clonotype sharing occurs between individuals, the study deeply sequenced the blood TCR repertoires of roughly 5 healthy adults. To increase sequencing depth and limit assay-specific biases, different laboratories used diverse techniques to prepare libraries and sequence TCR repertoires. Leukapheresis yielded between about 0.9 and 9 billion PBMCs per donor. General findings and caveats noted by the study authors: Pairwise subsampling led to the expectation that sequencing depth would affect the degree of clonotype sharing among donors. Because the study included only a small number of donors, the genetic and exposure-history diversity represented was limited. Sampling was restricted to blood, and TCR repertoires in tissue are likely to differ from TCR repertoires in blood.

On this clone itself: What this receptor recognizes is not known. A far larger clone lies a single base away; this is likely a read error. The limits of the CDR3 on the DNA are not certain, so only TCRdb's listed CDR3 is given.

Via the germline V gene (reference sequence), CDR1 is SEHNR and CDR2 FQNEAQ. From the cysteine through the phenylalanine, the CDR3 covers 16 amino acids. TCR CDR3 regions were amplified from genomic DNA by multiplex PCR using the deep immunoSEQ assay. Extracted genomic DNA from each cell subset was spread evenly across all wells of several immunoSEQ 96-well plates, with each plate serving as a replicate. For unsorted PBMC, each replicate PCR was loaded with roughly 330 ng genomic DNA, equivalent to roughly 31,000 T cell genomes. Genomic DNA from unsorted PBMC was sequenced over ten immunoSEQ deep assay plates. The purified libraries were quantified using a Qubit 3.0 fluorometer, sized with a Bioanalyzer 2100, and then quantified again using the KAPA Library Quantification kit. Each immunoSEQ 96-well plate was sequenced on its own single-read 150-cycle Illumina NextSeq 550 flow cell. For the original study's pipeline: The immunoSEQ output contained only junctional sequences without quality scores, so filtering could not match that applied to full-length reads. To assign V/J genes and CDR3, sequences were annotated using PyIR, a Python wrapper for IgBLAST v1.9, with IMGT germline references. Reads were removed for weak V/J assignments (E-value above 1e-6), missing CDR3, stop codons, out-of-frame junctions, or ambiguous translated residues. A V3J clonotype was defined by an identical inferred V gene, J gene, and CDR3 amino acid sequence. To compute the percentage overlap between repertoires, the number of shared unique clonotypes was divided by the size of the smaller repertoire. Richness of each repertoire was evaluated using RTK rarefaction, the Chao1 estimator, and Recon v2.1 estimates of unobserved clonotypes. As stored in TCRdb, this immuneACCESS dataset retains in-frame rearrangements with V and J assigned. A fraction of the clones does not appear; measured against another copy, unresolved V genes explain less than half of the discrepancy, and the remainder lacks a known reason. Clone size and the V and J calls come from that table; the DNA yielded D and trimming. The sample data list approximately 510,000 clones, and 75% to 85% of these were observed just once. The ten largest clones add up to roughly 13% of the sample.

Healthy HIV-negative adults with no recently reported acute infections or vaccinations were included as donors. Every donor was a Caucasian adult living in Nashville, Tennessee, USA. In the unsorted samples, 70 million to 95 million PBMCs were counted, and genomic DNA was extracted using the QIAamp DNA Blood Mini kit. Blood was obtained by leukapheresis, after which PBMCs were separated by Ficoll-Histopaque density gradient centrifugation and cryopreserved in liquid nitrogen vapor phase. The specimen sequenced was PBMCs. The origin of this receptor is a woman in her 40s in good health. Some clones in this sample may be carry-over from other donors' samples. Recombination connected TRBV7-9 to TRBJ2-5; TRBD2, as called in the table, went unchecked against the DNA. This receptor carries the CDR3 CASSFGSGSGQETRYF.